These T cell receptor beta chains were read from a single sample in a study of control samples from healthy donors and cancer patients. Clones were sequenced by immunoSEQ multiplex PCR, and TCRdb holds only the in-frame ones, with some missing. The sample lists 150,000 to 200,000 clones; roughly 94% were seen once. The specimen was blood. The receptors were gathered from a woman aged 40 to 50 in good health. Each CDR3 is given with its conserved first and last residue. Fields, in order: CDR3 DNA, CDR3 protein, D gene, clone size, V gene, J gene. A D gene is named only where the DNA matches it firmly. Clone size is stated in some rows and not others, as once, few, many or a class when expanded.

TGTGCCAGCAGCTTAGGGGGGAGACAAGAGACCCAGTACTTC	CASSLGGRQETQYF	.	.	TRBV7-2	TRBJ2-5
TGTGCCAGCAGCCCGTACGGGGGGCATCAGCCCCAGCATTTT	CASSPYGGHQPQHF	.	few	TRBV5-8	TRBJ1-5
TGTGCCAGCAGCCCACAATGGGAGGGGGACGTGTACGAGCAGTACTTC	CASSPQWEGDVYEQYF	.	.	TRBV7-9	TRBJ2-7
TGTGCCACCCAAACGGGACAGGGGGTTACAGCTTTCTTT	CATQTGQGVTAFF	TRBD1	.	TRBV6-5	TRBJ1-1
TGTGCCAGCAGCTTCACAGCCGGGGAGCTGTTTTTT	CASSFTAGELFF	.	.	TRBV7-9	TRBJ2-2
TGCGCCAGCAGCCAAGCCAGGTTGCCGAAAAACATTCAGTACTTC	CASSQARLPKNIQYF	.	.	TRBV4-3	TRBJ2-4
TGTGCCAGCACCCGGCGGGCGGGAGGAGGGGAGACCCAGTACTTC	CASTRRAGGGETQYF	TRBD2	.	TRBV9	TRBJ2-5
TGTGCCAGTAGTTCCGAACGGCAGGGGGCAGGGTCACCCCTCCACTTT	CASSSERQGAGSPLHF	TRBD1	.	TRBV19	TRBJ1-6
TGTGCCACCAGCAGAGATTCTTGGGTAGCCCAGTACTTC	CATSRDSWVAQYF	.	.	TRBV15	TRBJ2-5
TGTGCCAGCAGTGAATCCCAGGTCATAAACACCATATATTTT	CASSESQVINTIYF	.	.	TRBV25-1	TRBJ1-3
TGTGCCAGCCGGGGAGGGGCCGCTAGCACAGATACGCAGTATTTT	CASRGGAASTDTQYF	TRBD2	.	TRBV6-5	TRBJ2-3
TGTGCCAGCAGCCTCGGCCGGGAGGTAGATACGCAGTATTTT	CASSLGREVDTQYF	TRBD2	.	TRBV7-2	TRBJ2-3
TGTGCCAGCAGCCTCCACACTTGGGGCACCGGGGAGCTGTTTTTT	CASSLHTWGTGELFF	.	.	TRBV5-4	TRBJ2-2
TGCAGTGCTAGTGTGCTAGCGGGTATTACTAGCACAGATACGCAGTATTTT	CSASVLAGITSTDTQYF	TRBD2	.	TRBV20-1	TRBJ2-3
TGTGCCAGCAGCCCTCAATCTCGGGGAATCATCAGCACAGATACGCAGTATTTT	CASSPQSRGIISTDTQYF	.	once	TRBV4-2	TRBJ2-3
TGCGCCAGCAGCCAAGAGTACGGGTGGGGTCAAAACATTCAGTACTTC	CASSQEYGWGQNIQYF	.	.	TRBV4-1	TRBJ2-4
TGTGCCAGCAGTGCCCCCCTGGGACAGGGTCCTCCTGAAGCTTTCTTT	CASSAPLGQGPPEAFF	TRBD1	.	TRBV25-1	TRBJ1-1
TGCGCCAGCAGCCCAGGGGTTGGGGAGTACTTC	CASSPGVGEYF	.	.	TRBV4-1	TRBJ2-7
TGTGCCAGTAGTATTACAGGCTATGGCTACACCTTC	CASSITGYGYTF	.	.	TRBV19	TRBJ1-2
TGTGCCATCAGTACAGGGGACAGGGACGAGCAGTACTTC	CAISTGDRDEQYF	TRBD1	.	TRBV2	TRBJ2-7
TGTGCCAGCAGCTTAGGGAGGGGGCCTATAGAGACCCAGTACTTC	CASSLGRGPIETQYF	.	.	TRBV7-8	TRBJ2-5
TGTGCCAGCAGTCCGCCGGGACAGGGGTTGAACGAGCAGTACTTC	CASSPPGQGLNEQYF	TRBD1	once	TRBV28	TRBJ2-7
TGTGCCAGCAGCTTATACCCGAGGGAGGGTGGCTACACCTTC	CASSLYPREGGYTF	.	.	TRBV5-6	TRBJ1-2
TGTGCCAGCAAACAGGGCGTTTATCAGCCCCAGCATTTT	CASKQGVYQPQHF	.	few	TRBV6-5	TRBJ1-5
TGCGCCAGCAGCCAAGAAGAAGCCCCGGGAAAGACCCAGTACTTC	CASSQEEAPGKTQYF	.	.	TRBV4-3	TRBJ2-5
TGTGCCAGCAGCCGGTCGGGTGCTGAAAAACTGTTTTTT	CASSRSGAEKLFF	.	few	TRBV7-8	TRBJ1-4
TGTGCCGAGCGACTGTACAATGAGCAGTTCTTC	CAERLYNEQFF	.	.	TRBV30	TRBJ2-1
TGTGCCAGCAGCCGCGAGGGGGGGCCGAGAACTGGAGAGACTGAAGCTTTCTTT	CASSREGGPRTGETEAFF	.	.	TRBV11-2	TRBJ1-1
TGTGCCAGCAGTGAAGGCACAGGGCTACTTTACGAGCAGTACTTC	CASSEGTGLLYEQYF	.	.	TRBV6-1	TRBJ2-7
TGCGCCAGCAGCTTGACCCCAGGTCGTGACTATGGCTACACCTTC	CASSLTPGRDYGYTF	.	.	TRBV5-1	TRBJ1-2
TGCGCCAGCAGCCAAAGGATGACGACCGGGAACACTGAAGCTTTCTTT	CASSQRMTTGNTEAFF	.	.	TRBV4-1	TRBJ1-1
TGTGCCAGCAGCTCCGGGCGGGGGGACTATGGCTACACCTTC	CASSSGRGDYGYTF	.	.	TRBV9	TRBJ1-2
TGTGCCAGCAGTCCCACCTGGGGGAAAACCTACGAGCAGTACTTC	CASSPTWGKTYEQYF	.	once	TRBV6-2/TRBV6-3	TRBJ2-7
TGTGCCAGCAGCCCGGGAGAGTATGGCTACACCTTC	CASSPGEYGYTF	.	.	TRBV11-2	TRBJ1-2
TGTGCCAGCAGGGAGGGGGCGGGGAACCTCTACGAGCAGTACTTC	CASREGAGNLYEQYF	.	.	TRBV6-5	TRBJ2-7
TGTGCCAGCTCACCAAGGAACACTGAAGCTTTCTTT	CASSPRNTEAFF	.	.	TRBV18	TRBJ1-1
TGTGCCAGCAGCTTGGAGGGACTGACCCACGAAAAACTGTTTTTT	CASSLEGLTHEKLFF	.	once	TRBV7-9	TRBJ1-4
TGTGCCAGCAGCTTAGCGGACAGCTCCTACAATGAGCAGTTCTTC	CASSLADSSYNEQFF	.	.	TRBV11-3	TRBJ2-1
TGTGCCTGGAACAACAGGGGGAGTAGGGAGACCCAGTACTTC	CAWNNRGSRETQYF	TRBD1	.	TRBV30	TRBJ2-5
TGTGCCAGCAGCCCCGGGACAGGGCTGGACGGAAACACCATATATTTT	CASSPGTGLDGNTIYF	TRBD1	.	TRBV3-1/TRBV3-2	TRBJ1-3
TGTGCCAGCAGTTACCCAACGACAGGGGAACTTAACTATGGCTACACCTTC	CASSYPTTGELNYGYTF	TRBD1	.	TRBV6-2/TRBV6-3	TRBJ1-2
TGTGCCACCAGCGGGACAGGGATCTCCTACGAGCAGTACTTC	CATSGTGISYEQYF	TRBD1	.	TRBV15	TRBJ2-7
TGTGCCAGCAGCCAATCGACAGAGGCGCAGTTCTTC	CASSQSTEAQFF	.	.	TRBV14	TRBJ2-1
TGTGCCAGCACCCAAGGGATACTCAATCAGCCCCAGCATTTT	CASTQGILNQPQHF	.	.	TRBV6-5	TRBJ1-5
TGTGCCAGCAGTTATTCACTGGGAAGCAATCAGCCCCAGCATTTT	CASSYSLGSNQPQHF	.	few	TRBV6-6	TRBJ1-5
TGTGCCAGCAGTTTAGCTGAGGGCCTGGGGCCCCAGCATTTT	CASSLAEGLGPQHF	.	once	TRBV27	TRBJ1-5
TGCGCCAGCAGCCCAGGGTCAAGGGAGCTGTTTTTT	CASSPGSRELFF	.	.	TRBV4-1	TRBJ2-2
TGTGCCAGTAGTATAGGCGGCAGGGGGTTTTCCTACGAGCAGTACTTC	CASSIGGRGFSYEQYF	TRBD1	.	TRBV19	TRBJ2-7